This entry features one T cell receptor beta chain sequence. What it recognizes is unknown. Primers used in a second PCR of about 6 to 11 cycles were a sample-barcoded 5' primer and a J-beta primer mix. A tag from a template-switch adaptor with 12 random nucleotides marked each cDNA molecule. Via MiXCR, TCRdb re-called the 5' RACE reads, giving one row per CDR3 protein. The data contain about a million distinct CDR3 sequences, less than 45% of them singletons. Every participating donor contributed roughly 10 milliliters of peripheral blood through a draw. Isolated per sample were at least 6 million PBMCs. CDR3 length: 14 residues. V lost 8 bases and J lost 0, with 11 bases in between. The record originates from a study of blood T cells in healthy people across ages. General study findings and limits: The unknown donor CMV status may have confounded expanded clonotype changes.

The sample consisted of blood. The sequence was obtained from a man aged 18 to 35 in good health. V gene TRBV12-3 or TRBV12-4 combines with J gene TRBJ1-3; D remains unclear. The CDR3 loop reads CASCPGSSGNTIYF. The CDR3 nucleotides read TGTGCCAGCTGCCCGGGAAGCTCTGGAAACACCATATATTTT.